These T cell receptor beta chains were read from a single sample in a study of T cell responses to AZD1222 COVID-19 vaccine. Repertoires were generated with immunoSEQ multiplex PCR, while TCRdb's copy carries only in-frame clones and drops some. The sample shows 120,000 or so clones, roughly 84% of them seen only once. Sequences were derived from peripheral blood, sampled 28 days after the second AZD1222 dose. Receptors originate from an adult who received the AZD1222 COVID-19 vaccine. CDR3s include the opening cysteine and the closing phenylalanine or tryptophan. A D gene is named only where the DNA matches it firmly. Only part of the rows carry a size: once, few, many, or a class if the clone is expanded.

j_gene | d_gene | v_gene | abundance | CDR3nt | CDR3aa
TRBJ1-5 | TRBD1 | TRBV6-5 | - | TGTGCCAGCAGTCAAAGACAGGGAGATCAGCCCCAGCATTTT | CASSQRQGDQPQHF
TRBJ1-5 | - | TRBV15 | - | TGTGCCACCAGCAGTCCGACGGATAGCAATCAGCCCCAGCATTTT | CATSSPTDSNQPQHF
TRBJ2-1 | - | TRBV6-5 | - | TGTGCCAGCAGTTACGACGGCAGGGGGGACAATGAGCAGTTCTTC | CASSYDGRGDNEQFF
TRBJ1-1 | - | TRBV6-2/TRBV6-3 | - | TGTGCCAGCAGTGACATCCCAACTGAAGCTTTCTTT | CASSDIPTEAFF
TRBJ1-2 | - | TRBV28 | - | TGTGCCGGGAGGGGGGATAGGTATGGCTACACCTTC | CAGRGDRYGYTF
TRBJ1-5 | TRBD1 | TRBV4-3 | - | TGCGCCAGCAGCCAAGCCGACAGGGACGGGCAGCCCCAGCATTTT | CASSQADRDGQPQHF
TRBJ1-2 | - | TRBV3-1/TRBV3-2 | - | TGTGCCAGCAGCCAAGACTACGGGAGGAGAGATGGCTACACCTTC | CASSQDYGRRDGYTF
TRBJ2-5 | - | TRBV7-8 | - | TGTGCCAGCAGCCCGCAAGGGGAGACCCAGTACTTC | CASSPQGETQYF
TRBJ1-1 | TRBD1 | TRBV27 | - | TGTGCCAGCAGTGGGACAGCCGAAGCTTTCTTT | CASSGTAEAFF
TRBJ2-7 | TRBD2 | TRBV5-4 | - | TGTGCCAGCAGCCACCAACTAGCGGGGACTCACTACGAGCAGTACTTC | CASSHQLAGTHYEQYF
TRBJ1-2 | - | TRBV30 | few | TGTGCCTGGAGTGTTACGGCCGTCGCCACCTTC | CAWSVTAVATF
TRBJ2-1 | - | TRBV5-6 | - | TGTGCCAGCAGCTTGGGTTCGGGGAGCTCCTACAATGAGCAGTTCTTC | CASSLGSGSSYNEQFF
TRBJ1-4 | - | TRBV13 | - | TGTGCCAGCAGCTCCCCCCACCTTGGGGGCCCTGAAAAACTGTTTTTT | CASSSPHLGGPEKLFF
TRBJ2-3 | TRBD2 | TRBV7-2 | - | TGTGCCAGCAGCTTAGGTGGGAGGGCTCTCACAGATACGCAGTATTTT | CASSLGGRALTDTQYF
TRBJ2-7 | - | TRBV18 | once | TGTGCCAGCTCACCAAGAGGCCACGAGCAGTACTTC | CASSPRGHEQYF
TRBJ2-1 | - | TRBV10-1 | - | TGCGCCAGCAGTGAGAATCTAGGCAATGAGCAGTTCTTC | CASSENLGNEQFF
TRBJ2-5 | - | TRBV2 | - | TGTGCCAGCGTCGCGGGAGAGACCCAGTACTTC | CASVAGETQYF
TRBJ1-5 | - | TRBV7-2 | - | TGTGCCAGCAGCTTATCATCGGACGGTCAGCCCCAGCATTTT | CASSLSSDGQPQHF
TRBJ2-3 | TRBD2 | TRBV11-2 | - | TGTGCCAGCGGTCTAGCGGGGGGGCGCAGAGATACGCAGTATTTT | CASGLAGGRRDTQYF
TRBJ1-1 | TRBD1 | TRBV6-5 | - | TGTGCCAGCACCAGACAGGGTGTAGTGAACACTGAAGCTTTCTTT | CASTRQGVVNTEAFF
TRBJ1-6 | TRBD1 | TRBV5-6 | - | TGTGCCAGCAGTAAAAGGACAGGGGGAAATTCACCCCTCCACTTT | CASSKRTGGNSPLHF
TRBJ1-5 | - | TRBV2 | once | TGTGCCAGTAGGGGTGTGGGCCAGCCCCAGCATTTT | CASRGVGQPQHF
TRBJ2-5 | - | TRBV4-3 | - | TGCGCCAGCAGCCAAGCGACAGGTCATCAAGAGACCCAGTACTTC | CASSQATGHQETQYF
TRBJ2-1 | - | TRBV5-1 | - | TGCGCCAGCAGCTTCCTAGGAGAGAGTAATGAGCAGTTCTTC | CASSFLGESNEQFF
TRBJ1-1 | - | TRBV11-3 | - | TGTGCCAGCAGCGGACTAGCGAACACTGAAGCTTTCTTT | CASSGLANTEAFF
TRBJ1-1 | - | TRBV5-1 | few | TGCGCCAGCAGCTTGGGGGCGGGGGACAAATCTACTGAAGCTTTCTTT | CASSLGAGDKSTEAFF
TRBJ1-5 | - | TRBV28 | - | TGTGCCAGCGGAGGACTGGTGGGTCAGCCCCAGCATTTT | CASGGLVGQPQHF
TRBJ2-3 | TRBD2 | TRBV6-1 | - | TGTGCCAGCAGTGAAACTAGCGCCCGGGCAGATACGCAGTATTTT | CASSETSARADTQYF
TRBJ2-2 | TRBD1 | TRBV11-3 | - | TGTGCCAGCAGCTCCGGGACAGGGGGCACCGGGGAGCTGTTTTTT | CASSSGTGGTGELFF